The clone carrying this T cell receptor beta chain has just a few counts. Its antigen remains unknown. Amplification of TCR beta CDR3 regions used RNA as the template. The TCR CDR3 was amplified in a first-round RT-PCR using the HTBI primer set. TCRdb ran MiXCR on the multiplex PCR reads and lists one entry per CDR3 protein. The sample lists around 450,000 distinct CDR3 sequences; around 15% were seen once. The sample is drawn from a study of T cells in Graves' hyperthyroidism and ophthalmopathy. The study's findings and limits: Among clonotypes expanded in thyroid above 0.001, most were also found in blood.

The CDR3 totals 14 residues. Trimming shortened V by 1 base and J by 6 bases, and 12 bases separated the two germline ends. The V call is TRBV12-3 or TRBV12-4, the J call TRBJ1-1; a possible D gene is TRBD1 (5 bases). Sequencing was performed on blood. This sequence originates from a young woman with Graves' hyperthyroidism. CDR3 amino acids: CASSLEWPGAEAFF. In DNA form, the CDR3 reads TGTGCCAGCAGTTTAGAATGGCCGGGGGCTGAAGCTTTCTTT.